This T cell receptor (beta chain) was sequenced during a study of blood T cell repertoires in COVID-19. Repertoires were generated with immunoSEQ multiplex PCR, while TCRdb's copy carries only in-frame clones and drops some. Among roughly 79,000 clones listed, 85% to 90% were seen once. The CDR3 is 13 residues long. Germline CDR1 and CDR2: MNHNS and SASEGT. V was cut by 1 base and J by 7 bases, with 8 bases left in between. This rearrangement joins TRBV6-1 to TRBJ1-5; no clear D. The clonotype comes from a man in his forties or fifties with active COVID-19. The sequenced material came from peripheral blood. The CDR3 DNA reads as TGTGCCAGCAGTGAAGTCAGTTTACAGCCCCAGCATTTT. Translated: CASSEVSLQPQHF.